This is a list of T cell receptor beta chains from one sample in a study of regulatory T cells in long-lasting Graves disease. TCRdb re-called the multiplex PCR reads with MiXCR, one entry per CDR3 protein. Seen here are hundreds of thousands of distinct CDR3 sequences, about a fifth observed once, and the top ten hold 7.8%. The sample consisted of peripheral blood mononuclear cells (PBMCs), taken when the disease was refractory, from a patient treated with antithyroid drugs. These receptors all come from a female donor with Graves disease. Both conserved end residues are part of each CDR3. The D gene is left open where the match is weak. Clone size is given for some rows only: seen once, a few or many times, or a class if the clone is expanded.

CDR3	DNA	size	V	J	D
CASSLGSAGGQETQYF	TGTGCCAGCAGCTTAGGTTCAGCGGGAGGGCAAGAGACCCAGTACTTC	-	TRBV7-2	TRBJ2-5	TRBD2
CASSQDPGRMNTEAFF	TGCGCCAGCAGCCAAGATCCCGGCAGGATGAACACTGAAGCTTTCTTT	once	TRBV4-1	TRBJ1-1	-
CASSPRAGPSYEQYF	TGTGCCAGCAGCCCTCGGGCAGGGCCCTCCTACGAGCAGTACTTC	few	TRBV7-8	TRBJ2-7	-
CSANPMEGPSDYGYTF	TGCAGTGCTAATCCGATGGAGGGACCTTCTGACTATGGCTACACCTTC	few	TRBV20-1	TRBJ1-2	-
CASSLGLAGVFTGELFF	TGTGCCAGCAGCTTGGGACTAGCGGGAGTTTTCACCGGGGAGCTGTTTTTT	few	TRBV5-5	TRBJ2-2	TRBD2
CASSLLSEAFF	TGTGCCAGCAGTTTATTGTCTGAAGCTTTCTTT	many	TRBV28	TRBJ1-1	-
CASHQSYEQYF	TGTGCCAGCCACCAGAGTTACGAGCAGTACTTC	many	TRBV28	TRBJ2-7	-
CASSTGTSGRAYETQYF	TGTGCCAGCAGTACCGGGACTAGCGGGAGGGCCTATGAGACCCAGTACTTC	many	TRBV28	TRBJ2-5	TRBD2
CASSLGGWQETQYF	TGTGCCAGCAGTTTAGGAGGGTGGCAAGAGACCCAGTACTTC	-	TRBV27	TRBJ2-5	-
CASSQLRGQGETQYF	TGCGCCAGCAGCCAACTGAGGGGACAGGGGGAGACCCAGTACTTC	-	TRBV4-1	TRBJ2-5	TRBD1
CSATSVTSYEQYF	TGCAGTGCTACTAGCGTCACCTCCTACGAGCAGTACTTC	-	TRBV20-1	TRBJ2-7	-
CASSYSGNTYEQYF	TGTGCCAGCAGTTACTCGGGGAATACCTACGAGCAGTACTTC	many	TRBV6-5	TRBJ2-7	-
CSARQGGEKLFF	TGCAGTGCTAGACAGGGAGGTGAAAAACTGTTTTTT	many	TRBV20-1	TRBJ1-4	-
CASRLDEPSYEQYF	TGTGCCAGTAGGTTGGACGAACCCTCCTACGAGCAGTACTTC	few	TRBV6-1	TRBJ2-7	-
CASSRTSGSYETQYF	TGCGCCAGCAGCCGGACTAGCGGGAGTTATGAGACCCAGTACTTC	-	TRBV5-1	TRBJ2-5	TRBD2
CASSAPGPPRAGELFF	TGTGCCAGCAGTGCTCCGGGCCCCCCTAGGGCCGGGGAGCTGTTTTTT	-	TRBV6-1	TRBJ2-2	-
CASSYGNEAFF	TGTGCCAGCAGTTACGGGAATGAAGCTTTCTTT	-	TRBV6-5	TRBJ1-1	-
CASSMGGLPDEQYF	TGTGCCAGTAGTATGGGTGGTCTTCCCGACGAGCAGTACTTC	-	TRBV19	TRBJ2-7	-
CATTIQGRTEAFF	TGTGCCACCACAATACAGGGGAGGACTGAAGCTTTCTTT	many	TRBV28	TRBJ1-1	TRBD1
CSASGSRYNEQFF	TGCAGTGCTAGCGGGAGTAGATACAATGAGCAGTTCTTC	few	TRBV20-1	TRBJ2-1	-
CSARTTVTNSPLHF	TGCAGTGCTAGAACCACAGTTACTAATTCACCCCTCCACTTT	few	TRBV20-1	TRBJ1-6	-
CASSPGTVHSPLHF	TGTGCCAGCAGCCCAGGGACAGTTCATTCACCCCTCCACTTT	many	TRBV3-1	TRBJ1-6	TRBD1
CASSLGSVKPLHF	TGTGCCAGCAGCTTAGGTTCAGTCAAACCCCTCCACTTT	many	TRBV11-2	TRBJ1-6	-